This T cell receptor beta chain was identified in a study of T cell responses to AZD1222 COVID-19 vaccine. This CDR3 is 14 amino acids long. Trimming took off 8 bases at V and 4 bases at J, with 15 bases between the two ends. Germline CDR1 is KGHDR and CDR2 is SFDVKD. Turning to this clone: What it recognizes is unknown.

Study results and caveats: Increased Spike-specific TCR breadth and depth were observed after two AZD1222 doses. The repertoires were collected only after the peak T cell response.

Profiling relied on immunoSEQ multiplex PCR, and the TCRdb table lists in-frame clones only, not all of them. The sample records approximately 130,000 clones, around 85% being singletons. Sequencing used peripheral blood, obtained on day 0 of AZD1222 vaccination. V is TRBV24-1 and J is TRBJ2-3; D might be TRBD2 (5 bases). This TCR was sampled from an adult in good health. CDR3: CATKDSLAADTQYF. CDR3 nucleotides: TGTGCCACCAAGGACTCTCTTGCAGCAGATACGCAGTATTTT.